This T cell receptor (beta chain) emerged from a study of cytomegalovirus exposure and HLA in healthy donors. Overall study results and limits: Earlier results showed most TCR beta V segments being productive about 90% or about 30% of the time. For presence/absence analyses, sequencing depth was assumed to be roughly uniform across donors. Highly shared sequence variants in one cluster were likely a sequencing artifact. The HLA-A and HLA-B alleles of most subjects were reportedly predicted accurately from TCR beta sequences.

PCR was performed using 60 Vbeta and 13 Jbeta primers. Sequenced by immunoSEQ multiplex PCR; TCRdb stores in-frame clones only, minus some. The data hold under 200,000 clones, with around 83% observed a single time. CDR3 size: 14 residues. Trimming left V 1 base short and J 1 base short, with 8 bases between. CDR1 is SEHNR, CDR2 FQNEAQ, per germline (reference sequence). Concerning this clone itself: No antigen is known for it.

The clonotype was recovered from a young woman in good health and CMV-seronegative. Sequences were obtained from PBMCs. This chain connects TRBV7-9 to TRBJ2-7; possible D gene TRBD2, 6 bases. CDR3 loop: CASSLGGESYEQYF. The DNA of the CDR3 is TGTGCCAGCAGCTTAGGGGGGGAATCCTACGAGCAGTACTTC.